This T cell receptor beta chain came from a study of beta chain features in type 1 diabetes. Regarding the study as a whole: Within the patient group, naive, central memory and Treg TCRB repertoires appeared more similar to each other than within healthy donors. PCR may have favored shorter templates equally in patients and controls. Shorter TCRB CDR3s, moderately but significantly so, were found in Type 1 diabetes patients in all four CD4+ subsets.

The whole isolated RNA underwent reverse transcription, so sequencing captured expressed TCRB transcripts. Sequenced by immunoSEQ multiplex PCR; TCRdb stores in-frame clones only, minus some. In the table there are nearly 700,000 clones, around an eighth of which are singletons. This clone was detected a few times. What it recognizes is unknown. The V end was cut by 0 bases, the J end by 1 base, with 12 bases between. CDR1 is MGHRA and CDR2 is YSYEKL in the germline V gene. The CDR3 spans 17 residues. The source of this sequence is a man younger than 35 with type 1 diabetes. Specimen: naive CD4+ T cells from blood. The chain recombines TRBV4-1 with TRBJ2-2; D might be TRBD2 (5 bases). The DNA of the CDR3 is TGCGCCAGCAGCCAAGATGGCGGTGGACTGAACACCGGGGAGCTGTTTTTT. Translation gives CASSQDGGGLNTGELFF.